Listed below are T cell receptor beta chains from one sample, sequenced in a study of blood T cells in healthy people across ages. TCRdb processed the 5' RACE reads anew with MiXCR; each CDR3 protein has one entry. This table has around 1.1 million distinct CDR3 sequences, less than 45% appearing once. Sequenced input: blood. These receptors were taken from a man in his late teens or twenties in good health. Both conserved end residues are part of each CDR3. Fields, in order: V gene, clone size, D gene, J gene, CDR3 protein, CDR3 DNA. A D gene is named only where the DNA matches it firmly. Clone size, where shown, is once, few, many, or a class for clones that have expanded.

V gene: TRBV20-1; clone size: few; D gene: .; J gene: TRBJ2-7; CDR3 protein: CSARWEASYEQYF; CDR3 DNA: TGCAGTGCTAGGTGGGAGGCCTCCTACGAGCAGTACTTC
V gene: TRBV5-1; clone size: .; D gene: .; J gene: TRBJ2-5; CDR3 protein: CASSPRLGDLEEQYF; CDR3 DNA: TGCGCCAGCAGCCCGCGACTGGGAGATCTGGAGGAGCAGTACTTC
V gene: TRBV30; clone size: .; D gene: .; J gene: TRBJ2-1; CDR3 protein: CAGSAYNEQFF; CDR3 DNA: TGTGCCGGGAGTGCCTACAATGAGCAGTTCTTC
V gene: TRBV24-1; clone size: .; D gene: .; J gene: TRBJ2-5; CDR3 protein: CATSDSGHLSETQYF; CDR3 DNA: TGTGCCACCAGTGACTCGGGACACCTCTCAGAGACCCAGTACTTC
V gene: TRBV28; clone size: many; D gene: .; J gene: TRBJ2-3; CDR3 protein: CASSSEWGTDTQYF; CDR3 DNA: TGTGCCAGCAGCTCCGAGTGGGGCACAGATACGCAGTATTTT
V gene: TRBV5-1; clone size: few; D gene: .; J gene: TRBJ1-4; CDR3 protein: CASSSTSPDEKLFF; CDR3 DNA: TGCGCCAGCAGCTCAACGTCCCCAGACGAAAAACTGTTTTTT
V gene: TRBV12-3/TRBV12-4; clone size: .; D gene: TRBD2; J gene: TRBJ2-1; CDR3 protein: CASTWGGLDNEQFF; CDR3 DNA: TGTGCCAGCACCTGGGGGGGACTAGATAATGAGCAGTTCTTC
V gene: TRBV21-1; clone size: .; D gene: .; J gene: TRBJ2-5; CDR3 protein: CASTRQGKETQYF; CDR3 DNA: TGTGCCAGCACCAGACAGGGGAAAGAGACCCAGTACTTC
V gene: TRBV4-2; clone size: .; D gene: .; J gene: TRBJ2-2; CDR3 protein: CASSQEVRGDTGELFF; CDR3 DNA: TGTGCCAGCAGCCAAGAGGTTCGCGGGGACACCGGGGAGCTGTTTTTT
V gene: TRBV12-5; clone size: once; D gene: .; J gene: TRBJ1-1; CDR3 protein: CASGLVRGDTTMNTEAFF; CDR3 DNA: TGTGCTAGTGGTTTGGTACGGGGGGACACCACCATGAACACTGAAGCTTTCTTT
V gene: TRBV2; clone size: .; D gene: .; J gene: TRBJ2-3; CDR3 protein: CASRGEDNTQYF; CDR3 DNA: TGTGCCAGCAGGGGAGAGGACAATACGCAGTATTTT
V gene: TRBV6-2/TRBV6-3; clone size: few; D gene: .; J gene: TRBJ2-7; CDR3 protein: CASSPDLAESYNEQYF; CDR3 DNA: TGTGCCAGCAGCCCCGACCTTGCGGAATCCTACAATGAGCAGTACTTC
V gene: TRBV12-3/TRBV12-4; clone size: .; D gene: TRBD2; J gene: TRBJ2-7; CDR3 protein: CASILAGIQYEQYF; CDR3 DNA: TGTGCCAGCATTTTAGCGGGGATCCAATACGAGCAGTACTTC
V gene: TRBV28; clone size: .; D gene: .; J gene: TRBJ2-3; CDR3 protein: CASSSPRPRTDTQYF; CDR3 DNA: TGTGCCAGCAGTTCTCCACGGCCACGCACAGATACGCAGTATTTT
V gene: TRBV28; clone size: many; D gene: .; J gene: TRBJ2-1; CDR3 protein: CASPPGGVYGYNEQFF; CDR3 DNA: TGTGCCAGCCCCCCCGGAGGGGTATATGGATACAATGAGCAGTTCTTC
V gene: TRBV7-2; clone size: .; D gene: .; J gene: TRBJ1-5; CDR3 protein: CASSSAAPAGQPQHF; CDR3 DNA: TGTGCCAGCAGCTCCGCAGCCCCGGCAGGTCAGCCCCAGCATTTT
V gene: TRBV12-3/TRBV12-4; clone size: .; D gene: .; J gene: TRBJ2-4; CDR3 protein: CASSPQEVNIQYF; CDR3 DNA: TGTGCCAGCAGTCCCCAGGAGGTCAACATTCAGTACTTC
V gene: TRBV29-1; clone size: few; D gene: .; J gene: TRBJ2-4; CDR3 protein: CSVGQRGLAKNIQYF; CDR3 DNA: TGCAGCGTAGGTCAAAGGGGACTAGCCAAAAACATTCAGTACTTC
V gene: TRBV7-9; clone size: .; D gene: .; J gene: TRBJ1-2; CDR3 protein: CASSLPGANGYTF; CDR3 DNA: TGTGCCAGCAGCTTACCGGGGGCCAATGGCTACACCTTC
V gene: TRBV5-1; clone size: .; D gene: TRBD1; J gene: TRBJ2-2; CDR3 protein: CASSGSGTANTGELFF; CDR3 DNA: TGCGCCAGCAGCGGATCCGGGACAGCGAACACCGGGGAGCTGTTTTTT
V gene: TRBV2; clone size: few; D gene: .; J gene: TRBJ2-1; CDR3 protein: CASTIAASYNEQFF; CDR3 DNA: TGTGCCAGCACTATAGCGGCCTCCTACAATGAGCAGTTCTTC
V gene: TRBV7-2; clone size: .; D gene: .; J gene: TRBJ1-1; CDR3 protein: CASSPTRDKAAFF; CDR3 DNA: TGTGCCAGCAGCCCGACCCGGGACAAAGCGGCTTTCTTT
V gene: TRBV6-4; clone size: many; D gene: TRBD1; J gene: TRBJ2-1; CDR3 protein: CASSDSRTGSNEQFF; CDR3 DNA: TGTGCCAGCAGTGACTCAAGGACAGGATCCAATGAGCAGTTCTTC